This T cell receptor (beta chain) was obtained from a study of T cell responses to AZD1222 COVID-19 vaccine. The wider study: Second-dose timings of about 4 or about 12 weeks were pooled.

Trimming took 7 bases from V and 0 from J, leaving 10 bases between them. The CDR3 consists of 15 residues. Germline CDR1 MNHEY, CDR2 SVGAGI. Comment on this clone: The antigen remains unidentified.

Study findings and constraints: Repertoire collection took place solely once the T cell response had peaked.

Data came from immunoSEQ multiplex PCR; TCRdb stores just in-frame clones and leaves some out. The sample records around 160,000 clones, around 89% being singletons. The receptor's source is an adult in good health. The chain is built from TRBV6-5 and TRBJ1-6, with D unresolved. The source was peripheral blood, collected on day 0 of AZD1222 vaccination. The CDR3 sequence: CASMTESSYNSPLHF. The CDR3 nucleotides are TGTGCCAGCATGACCGAGAGCTCCTATAATTCACCCCTCCACTTT.